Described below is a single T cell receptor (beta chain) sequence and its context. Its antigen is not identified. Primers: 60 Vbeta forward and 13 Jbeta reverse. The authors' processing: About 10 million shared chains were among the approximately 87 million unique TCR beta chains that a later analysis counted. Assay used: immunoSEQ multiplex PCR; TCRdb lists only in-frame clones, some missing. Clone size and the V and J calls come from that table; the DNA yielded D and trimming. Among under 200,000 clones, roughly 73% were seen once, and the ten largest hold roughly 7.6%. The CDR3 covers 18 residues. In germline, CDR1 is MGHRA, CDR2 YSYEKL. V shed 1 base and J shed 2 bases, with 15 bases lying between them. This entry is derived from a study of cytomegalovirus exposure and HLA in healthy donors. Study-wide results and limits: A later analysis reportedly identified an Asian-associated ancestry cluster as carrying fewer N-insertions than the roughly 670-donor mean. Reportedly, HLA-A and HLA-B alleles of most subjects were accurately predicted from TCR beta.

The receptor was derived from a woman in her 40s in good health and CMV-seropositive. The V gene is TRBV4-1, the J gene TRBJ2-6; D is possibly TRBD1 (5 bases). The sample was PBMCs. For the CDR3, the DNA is TGCGCCAGCAGCCAAGTAAAGGGGTCTTCAACTGGGGCCAACGTCCTGACTTTC. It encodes CASSQVKGSSTGANVLTF.